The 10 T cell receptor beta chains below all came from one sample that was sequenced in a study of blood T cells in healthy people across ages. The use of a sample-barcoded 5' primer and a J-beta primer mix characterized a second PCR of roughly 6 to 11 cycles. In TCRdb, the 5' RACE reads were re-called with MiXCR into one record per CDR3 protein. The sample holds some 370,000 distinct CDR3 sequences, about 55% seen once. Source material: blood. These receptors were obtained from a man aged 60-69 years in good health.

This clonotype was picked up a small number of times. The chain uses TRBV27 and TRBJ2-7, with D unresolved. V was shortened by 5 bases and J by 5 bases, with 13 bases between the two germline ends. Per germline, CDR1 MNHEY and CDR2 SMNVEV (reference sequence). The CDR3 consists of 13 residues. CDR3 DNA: TGTGCCAGCAGTCCCCGTAGTATGGACGAGCAGTACTTC. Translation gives CASSPRSMDEQYF.

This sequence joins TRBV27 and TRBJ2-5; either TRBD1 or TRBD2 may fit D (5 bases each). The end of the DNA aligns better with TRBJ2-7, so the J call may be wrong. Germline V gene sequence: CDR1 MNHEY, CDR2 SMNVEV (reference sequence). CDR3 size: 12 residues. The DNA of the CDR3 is TGTGCCAGCAGTTTATGGGGGAGCGAGCAGTACTTC. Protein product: CASSLWGSEQYF.

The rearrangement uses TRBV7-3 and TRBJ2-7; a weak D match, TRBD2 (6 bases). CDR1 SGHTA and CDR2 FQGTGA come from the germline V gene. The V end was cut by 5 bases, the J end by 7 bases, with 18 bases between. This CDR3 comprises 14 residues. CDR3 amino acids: CASSPETRSNEQYF. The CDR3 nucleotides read TGTGCCAGCAGCCCAGAGACTAGATCCAATGAGCAGTACTTC.

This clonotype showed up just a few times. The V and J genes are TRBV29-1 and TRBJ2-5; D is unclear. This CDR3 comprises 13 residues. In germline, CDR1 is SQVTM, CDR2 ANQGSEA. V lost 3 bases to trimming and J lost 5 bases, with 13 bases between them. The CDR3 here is CSVELGIGETQYF. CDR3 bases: TGCAGCGTTGAGTTAGGGATTGGGGAGACCCAGTACTTC.

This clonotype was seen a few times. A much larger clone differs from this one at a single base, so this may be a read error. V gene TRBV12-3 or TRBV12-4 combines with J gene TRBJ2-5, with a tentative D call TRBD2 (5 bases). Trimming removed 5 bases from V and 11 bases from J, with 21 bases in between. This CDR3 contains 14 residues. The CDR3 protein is CASSPMSGNNEQYF. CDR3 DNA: TGTGCCAGCAGTCCCATGTCCGGGAACAATGAGCAGTACTTC.

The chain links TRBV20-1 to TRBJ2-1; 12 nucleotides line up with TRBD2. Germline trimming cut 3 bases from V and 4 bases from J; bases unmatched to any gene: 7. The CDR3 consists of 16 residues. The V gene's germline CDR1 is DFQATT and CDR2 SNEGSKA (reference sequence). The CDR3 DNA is TGCAGTGCTAGGCCTAGCGGGAGGGCCGTATACAATGAGCAGTTCTTC. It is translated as CSARPSGRAVYNEQFF.

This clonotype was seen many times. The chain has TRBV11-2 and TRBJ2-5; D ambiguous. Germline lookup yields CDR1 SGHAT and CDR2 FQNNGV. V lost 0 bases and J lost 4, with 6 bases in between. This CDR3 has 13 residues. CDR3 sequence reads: CASSLEYGETQYF. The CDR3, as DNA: TGTGCCAGCAGCTTAGAGTATGGAGAGACCCAGTACTTC. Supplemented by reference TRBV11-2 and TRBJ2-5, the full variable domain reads EAGVAQSPRYKIIEKRQSVAFWCNPISGHATLYWYQQILGQGPKLLIQFQNNGVVDDSQLPKDRFSAERLKGVDSTLKIQPAKLEDSAVYLCASSLEYGETQYFGPGTRLLVL.

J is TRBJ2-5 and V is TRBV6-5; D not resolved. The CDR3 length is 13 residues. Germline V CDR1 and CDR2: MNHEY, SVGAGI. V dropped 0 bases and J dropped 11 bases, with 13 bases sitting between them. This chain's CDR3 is CASSYSGHCEQYF. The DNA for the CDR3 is TGTGCCAGCAGTTACTCTGGGCATTGTGAGCAGTACTTC.

DNA of the CDR3: TGTGCCAGCAGCCACGACGCGGATACGCAGTATTTT. Protein: CASSHDADTQYF. V gene TRBV9 combines with J gene TRBJ2-3; D is unclear. V lost 4 bases and J 6 bases, leaving 9 bases between the germline ends. Per germline, CDR1 SGDLS and CDR2 YYNGEE. This CDR3 contains 12 residues.

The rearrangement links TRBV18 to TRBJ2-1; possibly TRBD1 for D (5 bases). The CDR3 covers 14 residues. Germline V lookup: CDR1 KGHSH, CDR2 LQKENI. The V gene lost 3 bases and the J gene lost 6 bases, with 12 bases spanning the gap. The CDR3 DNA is TGTGCCAGCTCACCGCCCCCAGGGCGCAATGAGCAGTTCTTC. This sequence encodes CASSPPPGRNEQFF.